Listed below are T cell receptor beta chains from one sample, sequenced in a study of cytotoxic CD8 clonotypes in ibrutinib-treated CLL. TCRdb keeps only in-frame clones here, not all; method: immunoSEQ multiplex PCR. The data show some 200,000 clones, 72% seen once. The sequences come from PBMCs, collected after 24 months of ibrutinib treatment. These receptors originate from a human donor with chronic lymphocytic leukemia. The CDR3 runs from the conserved cysteine through the conserved F or W. The order of the fields is clone size, V gene, CDR3 length, CDR3 protein. For some rows the clone size is stated as once, few or many, or as a class when expanded; others skip it.

. | TRBV2 | 14 | CASSRTGGGDGYTF
. | TRBV12-5 | 14 | CASSPIGVSYEQYF
. | TRBV6-6 | 15 | CASSFRTSGEREQYF
. | TRBV9 | 15 | CASSVSGSSNQPQHF
few | TRBV30 | 12 | CAWTWDRGEQYF
. | TRBV5-4 | 20 | CASSLDSSLAGGPGTDTQYF
few | TRBV2 | 15 | CASSEWQGGSYGYTF
. | TRBV5-4 | 16 | CASRTGQTSGANVLTF
. | TRBV5-1 | 21 | CASSLARETGRTDKENYGYTF
. | TRBV27 | 18 | CASSPRAGLAGANAEQYF
. | TRBV10-3 | 11 | CAISEYHEQYF
. | TRBV7-6 | 16 | CASSLDRLAGGDTQYF